The 22 T cell receptor beta chains given below trace back to one sample, sequenced in a study of shared clonotypes between healthy human individuals. Measured with immunoSEQ multiplex PCR; TCRdb has only the in-frame clones, and not every one. This sample has around 2,000,000 clones, with 85% to 95% found just once. The sequenced sample was naive CD4+ T cells sorted from blood. Documented subset: CD45RA+ positively selected. The receptors originated from a man between 18 and 29 years old in good health.

As concerns this clone: Other DNA sequences in this specimen translate into the identical CDR3. The V gene is TRBV11-3, the J gene TRBJ1-3; D gene unclear. This CDR3 has 13 amino acids. Between the trimmed V and J ends, which lost 5 bases and 0 bases, there was a span of 5 bases. CDR1 SGHNT and CDR2 YENEEA come from the germline V gene. The CDR3 coding sequence is TGTGCCAGCAGCCCCTCCTCTGGAAACACCATATATTTT. Translation gives CASSPSSGNTIYF.

The V gene is TRBV4-3, the J gene TRBJ2-3; D call uncertain. This CDR3 spans 16 amino acids. Trimming shortened V by 2 bases and J by 3 bases, and 15 bases separated the two germline ends. Germline assignment: CDR1 LGHNA and CDR2 YSLEER. DNA of the CDR3: TGCGCCAGCAGCCAATTGTTAGGCCATCCTACAGATACGCAGTATTTT. Translated, it gives CASSQLLGHPTDTQYF.

V gene TRBV7-9 combines with J gene TRBJ2-1; D not resolved. CDR1 SEHNR and CDR2 FQNEAQ come from the germline V gene (reference sequence). There are 14 residues in the CDR3. Trimming pared 3 bases from V and 6 bases from J, leaving 12 bases between. CDR3 loop: CASSFMTNSNEQFF. CDR3 bases: TGTGCCAGCAGCTTTATGACCAACTCCAATGAGCAGTTCTTC.

The rearrangement uses TRBV6-1 and TRBJ1-5, with a possible D match to TRBD1 (6 bases). The CDR3 runs to 15 residues. Looked up from germline, CDR1 is MNHNS and CDR2 is SASEGT. V lost 6 bases, J lost 1 base, and 13 bases lay in between. CDR3 protein: CASRNDRTSNQPQHF. The CDR3 DNA sequence: TGTGCCAGCAGAAACGACAGGACGAGCAATCAGCCCCAGCATTTT.

On this clone: A read error may be the cause here, since a much bigger clone is one base away. The chain combines TRBV30 with TRBJ2-5; D uncertain. The CDR3 loop spans 13 amino acids. Germline loops: CDR1 GTSNPN, CDR2 SVGIG (reference sequence). CDR3 DNA sequence: TGTGCCCGGAGTGTCGACGGCCAAGAGACCCAGTACTTC. The encoded protein is CARSVDGQETQYF.

The CDR3 DNA reads as TGTGCCAGCAGCCGAGATTGGACAGGGAATGGCTACACCTTC. Translated: CASSRDWTGNGYTF. The V gene is TRBV11-1, the J gene TRBJ1-2, with 8 positions matching TRBD1. This CDR3 has 14 residues. V gave up 5 bases and J gave up 6 bases; unmatched junction bases: 8. Germline V lookup: CDR1 SGHAT, CDR2 FQDESV (reference sequence).

The chain links TRBV6-1 to TRBJ2-7, with unresolved D. Germline CDR1 reads MNHNS; CDR2 reads SASEGT. Trimming took off 5 bases at V and 5 bases at J, with 7 bases between the two ends. This CDR3 is built from 11 residues. The CDR3 is CASSKIDEQYF. The CDR3 region has the DNA TGTGCCAGCAGTAAGATCGACGAGCAGTACTTC.

This rearrangement joins TRBV18 to TRBJ2-1; D uncertain. The CDR3 is 15 amino acids. Germline V gives CDR1 KGHSH, CDR2 LQKENI. Trimming took 0 bases from V and 7 from J, leaving 13 bases between them. The CDR3 sequence: CASSPPGRWGNEQFF. CDR3 DNA: TGTGCCAGCTCACCACCGGGCCGCTGGGGAAATGAGCAGTTCTTC.

The chain joins TRBV9 to TRBJ2-7, with 7 bases lining up with TRBD1. In germline, CDR1 is SGDLS, CDR2 YYNGEE. After removal of 3 bases from V and 6 bases from J, the junction contained 12 bases not matched to a gene. This CDR3 is built from 15 residues. CDR3 region: CASSADRDPGREQYF. The CDR3 bases are TGTGCCAGCAGCGCCGACAGGGACCCGGGGCGCGAGCAGTACTTC. Looking up the rest from reference TRBV9 and TRBJ2-7 gives the full variable domain: DSGVTQTPKHLITATGQRVTLRCSPRSGDLSVYWYQQSLDQGLQFLIQYYNGEERAKGNILERFSAQQFPDLHSELNLSSLELGDSALYFCASSADRDPGREQYFGPGTRLTVT.

This clone was detected only once. The chain joins TRBV28 to TRBJ2-7; TRBD2 aligns across 10 bases. The trim removed 3 bases at V and 5 bases at J, leaving 4 bases unmatched. Germline CDR1 is MDHEN and CDR2 is SYDVKM. The CDR3 is 14 amino acids. CDR3 region: CASSFASGRNEQYF. In DNA, the CDR3 is TGTGCCAGCAGTTTTGCTAGCGGGAGAAACGAGCAGTACTTC.

CDR3 coding DNA: TGCGCCAGCAGCTTGGATGGGGTTTCTAACCAAGAGACCCAGTACTTC. This codes for CASSLDGVSNQETQYF. The chain joins TRBV5-1 to TRBJ2-5; no reliable D call. The V end lost 0 bases, the J end lost 0 bases, and 12 bases lay between the germline ends. CDR3 length: 16 amino acids. Germline loops: CDR1 SGHRS, CDR2 YFSETQ.

The chain combines TRBV7-9 with TRBJ1-6; D might be TRBD1 (5 bases). CDR1 and CDR2 from the germline V gene are SEHNR and FQNEAQ (reference sequence). Trimming cost V 0 bases and J 13 bases, with 10 bases left between them. There are 13 residues in the CDR3. The CDR3 nucleotides are TGTGCCAGCAGCTTAGCACAGGTAGAGCCCCTCCACTTT. Translating gives CASSLAQVEPLHF.

CDR3 protein: CALERIANTGELFF. CDR3 nucleotides: TGTGCCCTGGAGAGGATCGCGAACACCGGGGAGCTGTTTTTT. V gene TRBV30 combines with J gene TRBJ2-2; no firm D call. Germline CDR1 is GTSNPN and CDR2 is SVGIG (reference sequence). V was cut by 8 bases and J by 0 bases, with 13 bases left in between. This CDR3 spans 14 amino acids.

The rearrangement joins TRBV18 to TRBJ2-5; D assignment may be TRBD1 or TRBD2 (6 bases each). Germline CDR1 reads KGHSH; CDR2 reads LQKENI. This CDR3 has 15 amino acids. Trimming took 2 bases from V and 3 from J, leaving 13 bases between them. CDR3: CASSPIYGGEETQYF. CDR3 nucleotide sequence: TGTGCCAGCTCACCAATATACGGGGGCGAAGAGACCCAGTACTTC.

As to this clone: At the DNA level, this CDR3 is encoded by other sequences in the same sample as well. This rearrangement joins TRBV2 to TRBJ2-3, with TRBD2 matching over 13 bases. There are 15 residues in the CDR3. Germline V lookup: CDR1 SNHLY, CDR2 FYNNEI. The V gene end was trimmed by 6 bases and the J gene end by 3 bases; junction bases not matched to a gene: 3. In nucleotides, the CDR3 is TGTGCCAGCAGCCCGGGACTAGCGGGAACAGATACGCAGTATTTT. It translates to CASSPGLAGTDTQYF.

The chain combines TRBV5-6 with TRBJ2-3, with unresolved D. Trimming removed 2 bases at V and 1 base at J, with 5 bases between. The germline V gene has CDR1 SGHDT and CDR2 YYEEEE. The CDR3 is made up of 13 amino acids. CDR3 nucleotides: TGTGCCAGCAGCTTCCGAGGCACAGATACGCAGTATTTT. It specifies CASSFRGTDTQYF.

The chain uses TRBV9 and TRBJ2-1; D may match TRBD1 or TRBD2 (5 bases each). CDR3 length equals 13 residues. CDR1 and CDR2 (germline): SGDLS, YYNGEE. Trimming stripped 0 bases from V and 9 bases from J, with 10 bases between. CDR3 sequence: CASSVGGASEQFF. DNA for the CDR3: TGTGCCAGCAGCGTAGGAGGGGCTTCTGAGCAGTTCTTC.

V gene TRBV29-1 combines with J gene TRBJ2-3, with D perhaps TRBD2 (6 bases). Trimming stripped 5 bases from V and 4 bases from J, with 16 bases between. This CDR3 has 14 amino acids. Per germline, CDR1 SQVTM and CDR2 ANQGSEA. The CDR3: CSVRLVSQSDTQYF. For the CDR3, the DNA is TGCAGCGTTCGACTAGTCTCACAGTCAGATACGCAGTATTTT.

J is TRBJ2-5 and V is TRBV10-3; 7 bases line up with TRBD2. V lost 6 bases to trimming and J lost 2 bases; unmatched junction nucleotides: 6. CDR3 length: 14 amino acids. CDR1 ENHRY and CDR2 SYGVKD come from the germline V gene. CDR3 region: CAISASGVQETQYF. The CDR3 DNA is TGTGCCATCAGCGCTAGCGGTGTACAAGAGACCCAGTACTTC.

This rearrangement joins TRBV29-1 to TRBJ2-3; 7 bases line up with TRBD1. The V gene end was trimmed by 3 bases and the J gene end by 3 bases; junction bases not matched to a gene: 3. The CDR3 runs to 13 residues. Germline CDR1 reads SQVTM; CDR2 reads ANQGSEA. The CDR3 nucleotides are TGCAGCGTTGACAAACAGGGGACAGATACGCAGTATTTT. Residues: CSVDKQGTDTQYF.

The gene calls are TRBV25-1 and TRBJ2-7; no definite D call. Per the germline V gene, CDR1 is MGHDK and CDR2 is SYGVNS. V was clipped by 7 bases and J by 7 bases, with 11 bases between them. The CDR3 spans 11 residues. This CDR3 is CASKNMREQYF. CDR3 bases: TGTGCCAGCAAAAATATGAGGGAGCAGTACTTC.

The chain is built from TRBV4-1 and TRBJ2-7; 7 bases align to TRBD1. The junction had 5 bases not matched to a gene; V was cut back by 3 bases and J by 0 bases. This CDR3 region has 15 residues. Germline V gives CDR1 MGHRA, CDR2 YSYEKL. The CDR3 bases are TGCGCCAGCAGCCAGAGACAGGGACGCTCCTACGAGCAGTACTTC. Amino acid sequence: CASSQRQGRSYEQYF.